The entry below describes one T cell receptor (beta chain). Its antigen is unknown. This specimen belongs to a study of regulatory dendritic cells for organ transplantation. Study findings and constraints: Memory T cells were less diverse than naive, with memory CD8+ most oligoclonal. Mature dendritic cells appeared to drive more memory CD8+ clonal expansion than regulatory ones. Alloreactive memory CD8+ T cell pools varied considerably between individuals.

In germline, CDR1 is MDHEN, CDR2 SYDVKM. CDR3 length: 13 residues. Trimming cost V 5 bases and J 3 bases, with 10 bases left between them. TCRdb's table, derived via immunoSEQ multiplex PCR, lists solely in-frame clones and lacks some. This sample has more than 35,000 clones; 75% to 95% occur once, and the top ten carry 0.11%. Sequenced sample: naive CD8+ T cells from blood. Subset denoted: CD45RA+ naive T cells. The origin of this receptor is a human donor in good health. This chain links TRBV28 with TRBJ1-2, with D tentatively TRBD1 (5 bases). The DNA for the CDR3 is TGTGCCAGCAGTGGGGGAGTGTACTATGGCTACACCTTC. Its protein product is CASSGGVYYGYTF.